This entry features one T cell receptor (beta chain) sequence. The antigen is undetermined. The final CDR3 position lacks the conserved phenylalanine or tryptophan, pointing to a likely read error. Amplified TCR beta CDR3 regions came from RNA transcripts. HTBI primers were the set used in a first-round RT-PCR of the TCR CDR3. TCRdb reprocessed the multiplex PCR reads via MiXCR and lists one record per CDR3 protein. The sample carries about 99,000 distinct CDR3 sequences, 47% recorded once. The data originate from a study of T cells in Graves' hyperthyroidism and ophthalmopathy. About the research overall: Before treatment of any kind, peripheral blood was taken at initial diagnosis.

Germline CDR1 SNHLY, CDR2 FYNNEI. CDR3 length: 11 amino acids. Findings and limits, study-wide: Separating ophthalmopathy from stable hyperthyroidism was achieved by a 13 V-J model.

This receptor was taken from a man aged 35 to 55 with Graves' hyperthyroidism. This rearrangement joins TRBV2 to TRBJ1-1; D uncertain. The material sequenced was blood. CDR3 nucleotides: TGTGCCAGCAGCTTCAACACTGAGGCTTTCTTA. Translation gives CASSFNTEAFL.